These T cell receptor beta chains were read from a single sample in a study of Ad26.COV2.S vaccination and SARS-CoV-2 variants. Data came from immunoSEQ multiplex PCR; TCRdb stores just in-frame clones and leaves some out. Here the sample spans about 400,000 clones, about four fifths being singletons. Sequenced material: peripheral blood, taken in a trial of Ad26.COV2.S vaccine versus placebo. The receptors derive from a person aged 18-60 years who received the Ad26.COV2.S COVID-19 vaccine or a placebo. Both conserved end residues are part of each CDR3. D genes are given only for firm matches. A clone size is listed for some rows: how often the clone was seen (once, few, many), or a class if it is expanded.

clone_size: .
j_call: TRBJ1-2
d_call: TRBD1
v_call: TRBV6-5
cdr3_nt: TGTGCCAGCAGTCTTACAGGGGGGTCTGGCTACACCTTC
cdr3_aa: CASSLTGGSGYTF

clone_size: .
j_call: TRBJ1-6
d_call: TRBD1
v_call: TRBV19
cdr3_nt: TGTGCCGGGGGGACAGGTGGTAATTCACCCCTCCACTTT
cdr3_aa: CAGGTGGNSPLHF

clone_size: .
j_call: TRBJ2-5
d_call: .
v_call: TRBV2
cdr3_nt: TGTGCCAGCGGGGCAGGGCCCAGCCACCAAGAGACCCAGTACTTC
cdr3_aa: CASGAGPSHQETQYF

clone_size: few
j_call: TRBJ1-1
d_call: .
v_call: TRBV19
cdr3_nt: TGTGCCAGTAGCGATGGGGGGTTCACTGAAGCTTTCTTT
cdr3_aa: CASSDGGFTEAFF

clone_size: .
j_call: TRBJ1-6
d_call: .
v_call: TRBV4-1
cdr3_nt: TGCGCCAGCAGCCAAGATAATGGGACACCCCTCCACTTT
cdr3_aa: CASSQDNGTPLHF

clone_size: .
j_call: TRBJ2-1
d_call: .
v_call: TRBV7-2
cdr3_nt: TGTGCCAGCAGCTTACACAGGACCATCTACAATGAGCAGTTCTTC
cdr3_aa: CASSLHRTIYNEQFF

clone_size: .
j_call: TRBJ2-3
d_call: .
v_call: TRBV7-6
cdr3_nt: TGTGCCAGCAGCCCGGTGAGGGATGGGGCAGATACGCAGTATTTT
cdr3_aa: CASSPVRDGADTQYF

clone_size: .
j_call: TRBJ1-1
d_call: TRBD1
v_call: TRBV27
cdr3_nt: TGTGCCAGCAGTGCCCCGGGACAGGGTTACACTGAAGCTTTCTTT
cdr3_aa: CASSAPGQGYTEAFF

clone_size: .
j_call: TRBJ2-7
d_call: .
v_call: TRBV6-6
cdr3_nt: TGTGCCAGCAGTTATGTGGGGCCTCCGAACGAGCAGTACTTC
cdr3_aa: CASSYVGPPNEQYF

clone_size: .
j_call: TRBJ2-1
d_call: .
v_call: TRBV10-3
cdr3_nt: TGTGCCATCAGTGGGCTTAACTACAATGAGCAGTTCTTC
cdr3_aa: CAISGLNYNEQFF

clone_size: many
j_call: TRBJ1-2
d_call: .
v_call: TRBV24-1
cdr3_nt: TGTGCCACCAGTGAGCTCACAGGGAACTATGGCTACACCTTC
cdr3_aa: CATSELTGNYGYTF

clone_size: .
j_call: TRBJ1-1
d_call: TRBD1
v_call: TRBV5-1
cdr3_nt: TGCGCCAGCAGCCCTAGGACAGGGGGCAAGAACACTGAAGCTTTCTTT
cdr3_aa: CASSPRTGGKNTEAFF

clone_size: .
j_call: TRBJ1-1
d_call: TRBD1
v_call: TRBV19
cdr3_nt: TGTGCCAGTAGTATGGGTCCTACAGGGGGCACTGAAGCTTTCTTT
cdr3_aa: CASSMGPTGGTEAFF

clone_size: .
j_call: TRBJ2-6
d_call: .
v_call: TRBV5-4
cdr3_nt: TGTGCCAGCAGCTTGGACGGGACTGGGGCCAACGTCCTGACTTTC
cdr3_aa: CASSLDGTGANVLTF

clone_size: .
j_call: TRBJ2-2
d_call: .
v_call: TRBV24-1
cdr3_nt: TGTGCCACCGAAGAAGGTGGTTGGACCGGGGAGCTGTTTTTT
cdr3_aa: CATEEGGWTGELFF

clone_size: .
j_call: TRBJ2-2
d_call: .
v_call: TRBV18
cdr3_nt: TGTGCCAGCTCACCCCCCCGCGGCGACACCGGGGAGCTGTTTTTT
cdr3_aa: CASSPPRGDTGELFF

clone_size: .
j_call: TRBJ2-1
d_call: .
v_call: TRBV28
cdr3_nt: TGTGCCAGCCGATCCGGATCCTACAATGAGCAGTTCTTC
cdr3_aa: CASRSGSYNEQFF

clone_size: .
j_call: TRBJ1-2
d_call: .
v_call: TRBV29-1
cdr3_nt: TGCAGCGTTCGGACAGTTTATGGCTACACCTTC
cdr3_aa: CSVRTVYGYTF

clone_size: .
j_call: TRBJ2-5
d_call: .
v_call: TRBV5-1
cdr3_nt: TGCGCCAGCAGCTGGAACGTACAACAAGAGACCCAGTACTTC
cdr3_aa: CASSWNVQQETQYF

clone_size: few
j_call: TRBJ1-1
d_call: .
v_call: TRBV15
cdr3_nt: TGTGCCACCAGCAGAAACACTGAAGCTTTCTTT
cdr3_aa: CATSRNTEAFF

clone_size: .
j_call: TRBJ2-7
d_call: TRBD1
v_call: TRBV9
cdr3_nt: TGTGCCAGCAGCGTAGGATTCGTGGGACAGGGAGGCGCAGAGCAGTACTTC
cdr3_aa: CASSVGFVGQGGAEQYF

clone_size: .
j_call: TRBJ2-7
d_call: .
v_call: TRBV6-1
cdr3_nt: TGTGCCAGCAGTGAATCGTATCAGGTCAGCTCCTACGAGCAGTACTTC
cdr3_aa: CASSESYQVSSYEQYF

clone_size: few
j_call: TRBJ1-5
d_call: .
v_call: TRBV23-1
cdr3_nt: TGCGCCAGCAGTCTGGCGGGACAGCCCCAGCATTTT
cdr3_aa: CASSLAGQPQHF

clone_size: .
j_call: TRBJ2-1
d_call: TRBD2
v_call: TRBV4-1
cdr3_nt: TGCGCCAGCAGCCAACCCCTAGCGGGAGGGCACAATGAGCAGTTCTTC
cdr3_aa: CASSQPLAGGHNEQFF

clone_size: .
j_call: TRBJ1-2
d_call: TRBD1
v_call: TRBV19
cdr3_nt: TGTGCCATAGGGGACAGGGGGCGTCGAGGCTACACCTTC
cdr3_aa: CAIGDRGRRGYTF

clone_size: .
j_call: TRBJ1-6
d_call: .
v_call: TRBV7-2
cdr3_nt: TGTGCCAGCAGCTCCCTTGGCGGGGCTCTCCACTTT
cdr3_aa: CASSSLGGALHF

clone_size: .
j_call: TRBJ2-7
d_call: TRBD2
v_call: TRBV7-2
cdr3_nt: TGTGCCAGCAGCTTAGTAAGCGGGGGGGCCGCCTACGAGCAGTACTTC
cdr3_aa: CASSLVSGGAAYEQYF

clone_size: few
j_call: TRBJ2-2
d_call: .
v_call: TRBV7-9
cdr3_nt: TGTGCCAGCAGGGGAGGCGGTAACACCGGGGAGCTGTTTTTT
cdr3_aa: CASRGGGNTGELFF

clone_size: .
j_call: TRBJ1-6
d_call: .
v_call: TRBV7-9
cdr3_nt: TGTGCCAGCAGCCCCGGCGCTATACTCTCCTATAATTCACCCCTCCACTTT
cdr3_aa: CASSPGAILSYNSPLHF

clone_size: .
j_call: TRBJ1-2
d_call: .
v_call: TRBV23-1
cdr3_nt: TGCGCCAGCAGAGCAGACGCAACTAAATATGGCTACACCTTC
cdr3_aa: CASRADATKYGYTF

clone_size: .
j_call: TRBJ1-2
d_call: TRBD1
v_call: TRBV12-3/TRBV12-4
cdr3_nt: TGTGCCAGCACAAGCCGGACAGGCTATGGCTACACCTTC
cdr3_aa: CASTSRTGYGYTF

clone_size: few
j_call: TRBJ2-2
d_call: .
v_call: TRBV12-5
cdr3_nt: TGTGCTAGTGGTCGGAACACCGGGGAGCTGTTTTTT
cdr3_aa: CASGRNTGELFF

clone_size: once
j_call: TRBJ1-1
d_call: .
v_call: TRBV5-1
cdr3_nt: TGCGCCAGCAGCTTGCGAGAGAACACTGAAGCTTTCTTT
cdr3_aa: CASSLRENTEAFF

clone_size: once
j_call: TRBJ2-3
d_call: TRBD2
v_call: TRBV7-3
cdr3_nt: TGTGCCAGCAGCTTAAGGGCTAGCGGGAGTTTAGTTGGGGACACAGATACGCAGTATTTT
cdr3_aa: CASSLRASGSLVGDTDTQYF

clone_size: .
j_call: TRBJ2-2
d_call: TRBD2
v_call: TRBV13
cdr3_nt: TGTGCCAGCAGCTCTACTAGCGGACCCCTAAGCACCGGGGAGCTGTTTTTT
cdr3_aa: CASSSTSGPLSTGELFF

clone_size: .
j_call: TRBJ1-5
d_call: .
v_call: TRBV2
cdr3_nt: TGTGCCAGCAGTGAAGGGGAAATGATAAGCAATCAGCCCCAGCATTTT
cdr3_aa: CASSEGEMISNQPQHF

clone_size: .
j_call: TRBJ1-1
d_call: .
v_call: TRBV28
cdr3_nt: TGTGCCAGCAGTTTCCGGGGCGGGAACACTGAAGCTTTCTTT
cdr3_aa: CASSFRGGNTEAFF

clone_size: few
j_call: TRBJ1-2
d_call: TRBD1
v_call: TRBV3-1/TRBV3-2
cdr3_nt: TGTGCCAGCAGCCCCTCGACAGGGGGCGACTATGGCTACACCTTC
cdr3_aa: CASSPSTGGDYGYTF

clone_size: .
j_call: TRBJ1-5
d_call: .
v_call: TRBV12-3/TRBV12-4
cdr3_nt: TGTGCCAGCAGTCCGGGCCAGAATCAGCCCCAGCATTTT
cdr3_aa: CASSPGQNQPQHF

clone_size: few
j_call: TRBJ1-5
d_call: .
v_call: TRBV21-1
cdr3_nt: TGTGCCAGCAGCAGAATGGGGTTCCCTGCTGATCAGCCCCAGCATTTT
cdr3_aa: CASSRMGFPADQPQHF

clone_size: few
j_call: TRBJ2-7
d_call: TRBD1
v_call: TRBV10-1
cdr3_nt: TGCGCCAGCAGCACCGGGACAGATTGGTACGAGCAGTACTTC
cdr3_aa: CASSTGTDWYEQYF

clone_size: .
j_call: TRBJ1-4
d_call: .
v_call: TRBV7-9
cdr3_nt: TGTGCCAGCAGCTCTCGCCGGGCACTGAATGAAAAACTGTTTTTT
cdr3_aa: CASSSRRALNEKLFF

clone_size: .
j_call: TRBJ2-7
d_call: TRBD1
v_call: TRBV6-5
cdr3_nt: TGTGCCAGCAGTCTACAGGGGGATTACGAGCAGTACTTC
cdr3_aa: CASSLQGDYEQYF

clone_size: .
j_call: TRBJ2-7
d_call: .
v_call: TRBV3-1/TRBV3-2
cdr3_nt: TGTGCCAGCAGCCATTCGCAGGGCTCCTACGAGCAGTACTTC
cdr3_aa: CASSHSQGSYEQYF

clone_size: .
j_call: TRBJ2-3
d_call: .
v_call: TRBV11-2
cdr3_nt: TGTGCCAGCAGCTTTTTCCGGGGGACCCGACCTACTAGCACAGATACGCAGTATTTT
cdr3_aa: CASSFFRGTRPTSTDTQYF

clone_size: once
j_call: TRBJ2-7
d_call: TRBD2
v_call: TRBV19
cdr3_nt: TGTGCCAGTAGTTTCGCGGGAGGGGAAGAGCAGTACTTC
cdr3_aa: CASSFAGGEEQYF

clone_size: .
j_call: TRBJ1-1
d_call: .
v_call: TRBV6-6
cdr3_nt: TGTGCCAGCAGTTACAGGGGCGGAGGAAACACTGAAGCTTTCTTT
cdr3_aa: CASSYRGGGNTEAFF

clone_size: .
j_call: TRBJ1-6
d_call: .
v_call: TRBV2
cdr3_nt: TGTGCCAGCATCCAGGGCGGTAATTCACCCCTCCACTTT
cdr3_aa: CASIQGGNSPLHF

clone_size: few
j_call: TRBJ1-4
d_call: .
v_call: TRBV5-4
cdr3_nt: TGTGCCAGCAGCGTCCATCTTGGTGGGGGTGAAAAACTGTTTTTT
cdr3_aa: CASSVHLGGGEKLFF

clone_size: .
j_call: TRBJ1-3
d_call: .
v_call: TRBV6-5
cdr3_nt: TGTGCCAGTCAGACCAGCTCTGGAAACACCATATATTTT
cdr3_aa: CASQTSSGNTIYF

clone_size: .
j_call: TRBJ2-7
d_call: TRBD2
v_call: TRBV9
cdr3_nt: TGTGCCAGCAGCGTAGGTCCTAGCGGGGAGGGCGAGCAGTACTTC
cdr3_aa: CASSVGPSGEGEQYF

clone_size: .
j_call: TRBJ1-1
d_call: .
v_call: TRBV10-1
cdr3_nt: TGCGCCAGCAGTGAGGGGCGGAGGACTGAAGCTTTCTTT
cdr3_aa: CASSEGRRTEAFF

clone_size: .
j_call: TRBJ2-1
d_call: TRBD2
v_call: TRBV24-1
cdr3_nt: TGTGCCACGACTAGCGGGTACAATGAGCAGTTCTTC
cdr3_aa: CATTSGYNEQFF

clone_size: .
j_call: TRBJ1-4
d_call: .
v_call: TRBV19
cdr3_nt: TGTGCCAGTAGTATAAAGCAGGGTAATAATGAAAAACTGTTTTTT
cdr3_aa: CASSIKQGNNEKLFF

clone_size: once
j_call: TRBJ2-7
d_call: TRBD2
v_call: TRBV4-3
cdr3_nt: TGCGCCAGCAGCCAAGGGTCTTTGCGGGGGGGCTACGAGCAGTACTTC
cdr3_aa: CASSQGSLRGGYEQYF

clone_size: .
j_call: TRBJ1-1
d_call: .
v_call: TRBV13
cdr3_nt: TGTGCCAGCAGCTTGGGGCCGATAGCTTTCTTT
cdr3_aa: CASSLGPIAFF

clone_size: many
j_call: TRBJ1-4
d_call: TRBD1
v_call: TRBV6-2/TRBV6-3
cdr3_nt: TGTGCCAGCAGTTACTCGAGAGGGACAGCATATGAAAAACTGTTTTTT
cdr3_aa: CASSYSRGTAYEKLFF

clone_size: .
j_call: TRBJ1-2
d_call: .
v_call: TRBV7-2
cdr3_nt: TGTGCCAGCAGCTTAGTCACGGGGACTAACTATGGCTACACCTTC
cdr3_aa: CASSLVTGTNYGYTF

clone_size: .
j_call: TRBJ1-6
d_call: .
v_call: TRBV20-1
cdr3_nt: TGCAGTGCTAGTATAGGACAGAGTAATTCACCCCTCCACTTT
cdr3_aa: CSASIGQSNSPLHF